A selection of T cell receptor beta chains follows, all from one sample in a study of cytomegalovirus exposure and HLA in healthy donors. Using immunoSEQ multiplex PCR, the repertoire was profiled, and TCRdb retains in-frame clones only, with some absent. The repertoire holds tens of thousands of clones, with 70% to 85% as singletons. The material sequenced was PBMCs. These receptor sequences come from a man in his fifties or sixties in good health and CMV-seronegative. Each CDR3 is given with its conserved first and last residue. The D gene is left open where the match is weak. Not all rows give a size; the values are once, few, many and, for expanded clones, a class.

CDR3 DNA: TGTGCCAGCAGTGAAGTGTCGTCCAGGGCGTATGCCAATCTACGAAAGCAGTACTTC; CDR3 protein: CASSEVSSRAYANLRKQYF; D gene: -; clone size: -; J gene: TRBJ2-7; V gene: TRBV6-1
CDR3 DNA: TGTGCCAGCAGCTCAAACGCAGGGGGGTTAAGTGGCTACACCTTC; CDR3 protein: CASSSNAGGLSGYTF; D gene: TRBD1; clone size: -; J gene: TRBJ1-2; V gene: TRBV7-6
CDR3 DNA: TGCGCCAGCAGCCAAGCCGGGACAGGGCAATACAATGAGCAGTTCTTC; CDR3 protein: CASSQAGTGQYNEQFF; D gene: TRBD1; clone size: -; J gene: TRBJ2-1; V gene: TRBV4-1
CDR3 DNA: TGTGCCAGCAGCCCCTACGACGGGGTTGGCTACACCTTC; CDR3 protein: CASSPYDGVGYTF; D gene: -; clone size: few; J gene: TRBJ1-2; V gene: TRBV7-2
CDR3 DNA: TGTGCCAGCAGCCTCGTGGGCGTTCGGAACACTGAAGCTTTCTTT; CDR3 protein: CASSLVGVRNTEAFF; D gene: -; clone size: -; J gene: TRBJ1-1; V gene: TRBV5-4
CDR3 DNA: TGTGCCAGTAGTATGCGGGACAGGGTGAACACTGAAGCTTTCTTT; CDR3 protein: CASSMRDRVNTEAFF; D gene: TRBD1; clone size: -; J gene: TRBJ1-1; V gene: TRBV19
CDR3 DNA: TGTGCCAGCAGTGATTTGCGGGGGGGCCTAGAGACCCAGTACTTC; CDR3 protein: CASSDLRGGLETQYF; D gene: TRBD2; clone size: -; J gene: TRBJ2-5; V gene: TRBV2
CDR3 DNA: TGTGCCAGCAGCTTAGGGTCAGGACAGGGCTCCTACAATGAGCAGTTCTTC; CDR3 protein: CASSLGSGQGSYNEQFF; D gene: TRBD1; clone size: -; J gene: TRBJ2-1; V gene: TRBV11-3
CDR3 DNA: TGTGCCAGCAGTCGACCCACACTTACAGGGACAAACACTGAAGCTTTCTTT; CDR3 protein: CASSRPTLTGTNTEAFF; D gene: -; clone size: -; J gene: TRBJ1-1; V gene: TRBV27
CDR3 DNA: TGTGCCAGCAGCTTCGCAGGGGCGGGGGATGGCTACACCTTC; CDR3 protein: CASSFAGAGDGYTF; D gene: -; clone size: -; J gene: TRBJ1-2; V gene: TRBV7-9
CDR3 DNA: TGTGCCAGCAGTGATTCCCCAGGGTTGAACACTGAAGCTTTCTTT; CDR3 protein: CASSDSPGLNTEAFF; D gene: -; clone size: -; J gene: TRBJ1-1; V gene: TRBV6-4
CDR3 DNA: TGTGCCAGCAGAGGGGACAGAGCTAACTATGGCTACACCTTC; CDR3 protein: CASRGDRANYGYTF; D gene: TRBD1; clone size: -; J gene: TRBJ1-2; V gene: TRBV6-5
CDR3 DNA: TGTGCCTGGAGACTAGCGGGGTTATACGAGCAGTACTTC; CDR3 protein: CAWRLAGLYEQYF; D gene: TRBD2; clone size: once; J gene: TRBJ2-7; V gene: TRBV30
CDR3 DNA: TGCGCCAGCAGCAGAACAGGGGGCGTGAGCACTGAAGCTTTCTTT; CDR3 protein: CASSRTGGVSTEAFF; D gene: TRBD1; clone size: -; J gene: TRBJ1-1; V gene: TRBV5-1
CDR3 DNA: TGCAGCGTCCGAACAGGGGGCACCGGGGAGCTGTTTTTT; CDR3 protein: CSVRTGGTGELFF; D gene: TRBD1; clone size: -; J gene: TRBJ2-2; V gene: TRBV29-1
CDR3 DNA: TGCGCCAGCAGCTGGGACAGGGGTTCCTACGAGCAGTACTTC; CDR3 protein: CASSWDRGSYEQYF; D gene: TRBD1; clone size: -; J gene: TRBJ2-7; V gene: TRBV5-1
CDR3 DNA: TGTGCCAGCAGCTCCCGGGACAGGGGGCGCCAAGAGACCCAGTACTTC; CDR3 protein: CASSSRDRGRQETQYF; D gene: TRBD1; clone size: -; J gene: TRBJ2-5; V gene: TRBV11-2
CDR3 DNA: TGTGCCAGCAGTTTGACTAGCGGGGGGGCATCAGATACGCAGTATTTT; CDR3 protein: CASSLTSGGASDTQYF; D gene: TRBD2; clone size: -; J gene: TRBJ2-3; V gene: TRBV27
CDR3 DNA: TGTGCCAGCAGCCCCCCAGGGACTTTCAGCACTGAAGCTTTCTTT; CDR3 protein: CASSPPGTFSTEAFF; D gene: -; clone size: few; J gene: TRBJ1-1; V gene: TRBV7-9
CDR3 DNA: TGTGCCAGCAGTTACATTCAGGGTAACTCCTACGAGCAGTACTTC; CDR3 protein: CASSYIQGNSYEQYF; D gene: -; clone size: -; J gene: TRBJ2-7; V gene: TRBV6-5
CDR3 DNA: TGCGCCAGCAGGGCTAGCGGGGGGGTCCACAATGAGCAGTTCTTC; CDR3 protein: CASRASGGVHNEQFF; D gene: TRBD2; clone size: -; J gene: TRBJ2-1; V gene: TRBV10-2
CDR3 DNA: TGTGCCAGCAGCCTCCGACCGCCGGGACAGTCAAATAGCAATCAGCCCCAGCATTTT; CDR3 protein: CASSLRPPGQSNSNQPQHF; D gene: TRBD1; clone size: -; J gene: TRBJ1-5; V gene: TRBV7-2
CDR3 DNA: TGTGCCAGTAACCCATGGGGACAGTTAAATTCACCCCTCCACTTT; CDR3 protein: CASNPWGQLNSPLHF; D gene: TRBD1; clone size: -; J gene: TRBJ1-6; V gene: TRBV19
CDR3 DNA: TGTGCCAGCAGTAGGGGGCGACGGATCAACACTGAAGCTTTCTTT; CDR3 protein: CASSRGRRINTEAFF; D gene: TRBD1; clone size: -; J gene: TRBJ1-1; V gene: TRBV27
CDR3 DNA: TGTGCCAGCAGCTCGGGGGGGGCAGGGCGTCTGTACGAGCAGTACTTC; CDR3 protein: CASSSGGAGRLYEQYF; D gene: TRBD2; clone size: -; J gene: TRBJ2-7; V gene: TRBV11-2
CDR3 DNA: TGTGCCAGCAGCTTAGTCTCCAGGGGGTCACAAGAGACCCAGTACTTC; CDR3 protein: CASSLVSRGSQETQYF; D gene: TRBD1; clone size: -; J gene: TRBJ2-5; V gene: TRBV7-8
CDR3 DNA: TGTGCCAGCAGTGGAAGGACAGGGGTTAATTCACCCCTCCACTTT; CDR3 protein: CASSGRTGVNSPLHF; D gene: TRBD1; clone size: few; J gene: TRBJ1-6; V gene: TRBV6-5
CDR3 DNA: TGTGCCAGCTCACCACCGGGGGGATTAGGTCAGCTCCAGCATTTT; CDR3 protein: CASSPPGGLGQLQHF; D gene: -; clone size: -; J gene: TRBJ1-5; V gene: TRBV18
CDR3 DNA: TGTGCCAGCAATAGACAGGGGAATGAGCAGTTCTTC; CDR3 protein: CASNRQGNEQFF; D gene: TRBD1; clone size: -; J gene: TRBJ2-1; V gene: TRBV6-1
CDR3 DNA: TGTGCCAGCAGCTTAGGTGTCGGGACAGGGGCCTATGGCTACACCTTC; CDR3 protein: CASSLGVGTGAYGYTF; D gene: TRBD1; clone size: few; J gene: TRBJ1-2; V gene: TRBV7-9
CDR3 DNA: TGTGCCTGGAGTGCCTCAGGGTTCGAAGCTTTCTTT; CDR3 protein: CAWSASGFEAFF; D gene: -; clone size: -; J gene: TRBJ1-1; V gene: TRBV30
CDR3 DNA: TGTGCCAGCAGCCCGGAGGGGAGTTTAGCAACTAATGAAAAACTGTTTTTT; CDR3 protein: CASSPEGSLATNEKLFF; D gene: -; clone size: once; J gene: TRBJ1-4; V gene: TRBV5-5
CDR3 DNA: TGCGCCAGCACCGTCCTCCACAGGGAGTACTACGAGCAGTACTTC; CDR3 protein: CASTVLHREYYEQYF; D gene: -; clone size: -; J gene: TRBJ2-7; V gene: TRBV10-1
CDR3 DNA: TGTGCCAGCAGCTTACCAGGGCCCACTGAAGCTTTCTTT; CDR3 protein: CASSLPGPTEAFF; D gene: -; clone size: -; J gene: TRBJ1-1; V gene: TRBV7-9
CDR3 DNA: TGTGCCAGCAGCTTAGTGCTGGGGGCGCAAGATACGCAGTATTTT; CDR3 protein: CASSLVLGAQDTQYF; D gene: -; clone size: -; J gene: TRBJ2-3; V gene: TRBV7-8
CDR3 DNA: TGTGCCAGCAGTTACTCGGCCACGGCGGGTACTGAAGCTTTCTTT; CDR3 protein: CASSYSATAGTEAFF; D gene: -; clone size: few; J gene: TRBJ1-1; V gene: TRBV6-5
CDR3 DNA: TGTGCCAGCATTCGACAGGGGCTTTCCTACGAGCAGTACTTC; CDR3 protein: CASIRQGLSYEQYF; D gene: TRBD1; clone size: -; J gene: TRBJ2-7; V gene: TRBV6-1
CDR3 DNA: TGCAGCGCTGGGGGGGCCGGCTACAATGAGCAGTTCTTC; CDR3 protein: CSAGGAGYNEQFF; D gene: -; clone size: -; J gene: TRBJ2-1; V gene: TRBV29-1
CDR3 DNA: TGTGCCAGCAGCCCTAGTACTTATATAGCCGGTGAGCAGTTCTTC; CDR3 protein: CASSPSTYIAGEQFF; D gene: -; clone size: -; J gene: TRBJ2-1; V gene: TRBV11-2